The T cell receptor beta chain described here comes from a study of T and B cells in COVID-19 patients. In the study overall: COVID-19 patients gave peripheral blood either during active infection or after recovery.

General study points: In COVID-19 patients, T cell receptor beta variable and joining gene use was reportedly strongly skewed. No sequencing was yet done of CD4+, regulatory or CD8+ subsets, or of SARS-CoV-2-responsive or tetramer+ sorted cells. Of roughly 2,000 TCR clusters found only in the recovered cohort, a few dozen had low generation probability.

Trimming took 6 bases from V and 5 from J, leaving 16 bases between them. Germline V CDR1 and CDR2: MNHEY, SVGAGI. There are 14 residues in the CDR3. BIOMED2 TRB-A/B primer pools were used in multiplex TRB PCR. MiXCR, run by TCRdb on the multiplex PCR reads, gives a single entry per CDR3 protein. The data contain 5,500 to 8,500 distinct CDR3 sequences, 30% to 35% of them singletons. From blood, about 250-500 ng of genomic DNA served as TRB template. By share, this clonotype ranks as medium-sized. Antigen specificity is unknown. The clonotype comes from a human donor with active COVID-19. The chain employs TRBV6-5 and TRBJ1-2; D unresolved. Source material: blood. The CDR3 is CASRRLPAEYGYTF. The CDR3 nucleotides are TGTGCCAGCAGGAGACTCCCTGCCGAATATGGCTACACCTTC.